This TCR beta chain was identified in a study of response to subunit inactivated influenza vaccine. TCRdb re-analysed the RT-PCR reads in MiXCR, keeping a single row per CDR3 protein. The sample holds more than 450,000 distinct CDR3 sequences, about 11% seen once. CDR1 MDHEN and CDR2 SYDVKM come from the germline V gene. V lost 3 bases to trimming and J lost 0 bases, with 13 bases between them. This CDR3 is 16 amino acids long. There are a few counts of this clonotype. This sample was shared with a second study, whose subject was T cells expressing NK-cell markers. That investigation notes: 5'RACE template switching with UMIs generated TCR beta cDNA. The authors derived TCR beta repertoires from sorted CD3+CD56+NKG2C+, CD3+CD56+NKG2C- and CD3+CD56-NKG2C+ T cells. For several experiments, T cell sorting was restricted to the alpha-beta TCR population by means of an anti-gamma-delta TCR antibody. Roughly 6 donors showed dominant NKG2C+ clonotypes comprising about 1.0-7.5% of their CD8+ T cells. Several donors' CD3+CD56-NKG2C+ cells were dominated by the same clonotypes.

The chain carries TRBV28 and TRBJ2-3, with D uncertain. The sample here was PBMCs from blood, taken on the day of vaccination. This TCR was sampled from a man between 50 and 59 years old who received an inactivated influenza vaccine. This CDR3 is CASSFYARVSTDTQYF. As DNA, the CDR3 is TGTGCCAGCAGTTTTTATGCTAGGGTTAGCACAGATACGCAGTATTTT.